The source of this TCR beta chain is a study of T cell changes during pregnancy in multiple sclerosis. TCRdb keeps only in-frame clones here, not all; method: immunoSEQ multiplex PCR. The sample has some 54,000 clones; around 93% are singletons. The ends lost 1 base at V and 6 bases at J; junction bases unmatched: 7. The germline V gene has CDR1 MNHNS and CDR2 SASEGT. The CDR3 loop spans 15 amino acids. This rearrangement joins TRBV6-1 to TRBJ2-7; 9 bases are a match to TRBD1. The material sequenced was peripheral blood, taken after pregnancy. This receptor was obtained from a female donor with multiple sclerosis, enrolled in a pregnancy study. The CDR3 loop is CASSEVGTGPIEQYF. The CDR3 DNA reads as TGTGCCAGCAGTGAAGTTGGGACAGGGCCCATCGAGCAGTACTTC.